This T cell receptor beta chain was identified in a study of OX40 agonist ivuxolimab in advanced cancers. Study-wide context: Ivuxolimab was a fully human IgG2 agonistic monoclonal antibody targeting the costimulatory receptor OX40 (CD134). Partial responses occurred in three dose-escalation patients: two with cutaneous melanoma and one with hepatocellular carcinoma. Intravenous ivuxolimab was administered to patients every 2 weeks at six dose levels: 0.01, 0.1, 0.3, 1.5, 3 and 10 mg/kg. The purpose of peripheral TCRbeta sequencing was to test whether ivuxolimab changed TCR sequence diversity and led to clonal T-cell expansion. Among the approximately 50 dose-escalation patients, approximately 20 had hepatocellular carcinoma, roughly 15 melanoma, 9 renal cell carcinoma and 9 head and neck cancer. In the dose-escalation cohort, 82.7% of patients were male, and the mean age was approximately 64 years, with a range of roughly 23 to 85. Prior anti-PD-1, anti-PD-L1 or anti-CTLA-4 therapy was permitted, and checkpoint inhibitors had been received by roughly 42% of dose-escalation patients. The paper describes the monotherapy dose-escalation part (N of about 52 patients) of the phase I trial of ivuxolimab. Broad study findings and their caveats: On average, CD8+ T cells showed more expanded clones than CD4+ T cells after ivuxolimab. The antigen specificity of the clonally expanded peripheral T cells was not determined. Low levels of normalized T-cell clonal expansion were also shown by some nonresponding patients. At doses of 0.1 to 3.0 mg/kg, clonal expansion of both CD4+ and CD8+ T cells in blood was seen between baseline and week 6. In the 0.1-3.0 mg/kg groups, partial responders had among the lowest normalized peripheral clonal expansion, particularly in CD8+ T cells.

On this clone: Its antigen remains undetermined. No base-level quality is on record; no much larger clone is a single base apart.

CDR1 and CDR2, per the germline V gene, are SGHAT and FQNNGV. The CDR3, cysteine through phenylalanine, is 15 amino acids long. The CDR3 DNA has 45 bases and is translated from base 1. Trimming takes 1 base off V and 0 bases off J; junction bases not matched to a gene: 2. Patients with autoimmune disease history or receiving systemic immunosuppression were excluded from the trial. Peripheral blood for TCR sequencing was drawn from every dose cohort at baseline, at cycle 4 day 1 and at cycle 7 day 1. Samples came from an open-label, multicenter, first-in-human phase I dose-escalation trial of ivuxolimab. Adults with locally advanced or metastatic melanoma, renal cell carcinoma, hepatocellular carcinoma or head and neck squamous cell carcinoma were enrolled in the trial. Before TCR sequencing, CD4+ and CD8+ T cells were separately sorted from peripheral blood. Genomic DNA was extracted from sorted cells for sequencing of the TCRbeta CDR3 region. The immunoSEQ Assay was used for sequencing of TCRbeta CDR3 regions. TCRdb took over this immuneACCESS table, retaining in-frame rearrangements with V and J assigned. Such tables are incomplete; in checked studies, under half of the missing clones stem from an unresolved V gene, and the remainder is unexplained. Present in this sample are some 25,000 clones, about 81% of which were seen just once. Clones ranked in the top ten supply roughly a fifth of the sample.

Sequenced material: CD4+ or CD8+ T cells sorted from blood, taken in a trial of the OX40 agonist ivuxolimab. This receptor chain uses TRBV11-2 and TRBJ2-7; 8 junctional bases match TRBD2. This clonotype originated in an adult with an advanced solid tumor such as melanoma, head and neck, liver or kidney cancer. CDR3 protein: CASSLGAGASYEQYF. The sequence in DNA is TGTGCCAGCAGCTTAGGAGCGGGAGCCTCCTACGAGCAGTACTTC.